The source of this T cell receptor (beta chain) is a study of lymphopenia after photon versus proton radiotherapy. Notes on the study in general: Better survival with proton therapy was suggested as possible, not demonstrated. Larger post-nadir TCR diversity loss correlated inversely with survival in deceased patients. Proton therapy kept repertoires fairly stable, unlike photons, which gained effector/memory cells. After the lymphocyte nadir, photon-treated repertoires showed oligoclonal expansion, especially of CD8+ Temra cells.

The CDR3 covers 14 residues. V lost 4 bases to trimming and J lost 3 bases; unmatched junction nucleotides: 3. CDR1 and CDR2 (germline): SGHRS, YFSETQ. As for this clone: Its target is not known.

The data were produced by immunoSEQ multiplex PCR, yet TCRdb's version contains in-frame clones alone and is incomplete. The sample records over 50,000 clones, around 86% being singletons. The sequence came from a man aged 35 to 55 with gastric cancer. This specimen consisted of peripheral blood, obtained from a patient treated with photon-based radiotherapy. The gene calls are TRBV5-1 and TRBJ2-7; 11 bases align to TRBD2. CDR3 in amino acids: CASSLTSGVYEQYF. DNA for the CDR3: TGCGCCAGCAGCCTGACTAGCGGGGTCTACGAGCAGTACTTC.